This T cell receptor (beta chain) was retrieved from a study of blood T cells in healthy people across ages. General observations from the study: Compared with aged donors, long-lived donors showed fewer expanded clones, suggesting selection.

To note about this clonotype: What it binds is unknown.

Together with a sample-barcoded 5' primer, a J-beta primer mix was included in a second PCR lasting about 7 to 11 cycles. TCRdb re-analysed the 5' RACE reads in MiXCR, keeping a single row per CDR3 protein. Altogether 750,000 to 850,000 distinct CDR3 sequences are present, 20% to 25% being singletons, with the ten largest covering under 4.5%. This CDR3 has 15 amino acids. Trimming removed 5 bases from V and 1 base from J; junction bases left unmatched: 4. Germline CDR1 is MDHEN and CDR2 is SYDVKM. The sample also formed part of further work on T cells of mothers and their children.

The V call is TRBV28, the J call TRBJ2-1; 8 bases align to TRBD1. Source material: blood. The clonotype comes from a boy aged 5-17 years in good health. The CDR3 sequence is CASSTGQGSYNEQFF. CDR3 nucleotides: TGTGCCAGCAGTACCGGACAGGGATCCTACAATGAGCAGTTCTTC.